This TCR beta chain stems from a study of cytomegalovirus exposure and HLA in healthy donors (dated 2017 in TCRdb). With respect to the entire study: An earlier analysis of approximately 640 of the donors reported approximately 290 Gb of sequence data and some 120 million unique TCR beta sequences from 150 million to 200 million T cells. An early release covering about 600 HLA-typed donors comprised 250 to 350 gigabases of sequencing data and roughly 86 million unique TCR sequences. Among the approximately 400 genotyped donors, about 83% belonged to the genetic ancestry cluster associated with self-reported Caucasian donors. The study was designed to test whether signatures of past pathogen exposure could be identified by cataloging public T cell receptors. The study used immunosequencing to profile the T cell repertoires of 670 or so subjects and linked those repertoires to cytomegalovirus serostatus. Besides the first cohort of under 700 subjects, a separate validation cohort made up of over 100 different subjects was used. The study combined high-throughput TCR immunosequencing, statistical association of individual TCRs with disease status, and machine learning to predict cytomegalovirus infection status. A later analysis re-examined previously published TCR beta repertoires from 610 or so donors and added high-resolution HLA genotyping to investigate patterns of TCR occurrence. Rather than drawing on any new phenotypic data, the later analysis identified candidate immune exposures from TCR beta sequences and the way those sequences occurred across donors. An earlier analysis of some 500 of the donors used high-throughput TCR beta sequencing to judge whether each TCR beta V gene segment behaved as functional or pseudogenic. Donor age, sex, ethnicity and CMV serostatus were compiled together with the repertoire data. In a later genetic analysis, genome-wide SNP genotypes for about 65% of the roughly 700 donors were used, and that subset was treated as a discovery cohort. Every discovery cohort repertoire had been produced on one sequencing platform. HLA typing covered class I and class II loci at four-digit resolution. The number of typed donors differed by locus: about 620-630 for A, B, C, DRB1 and DQB1; approximately 520 for DQA1; 606 for DPA1; and roughly 490 for DPB1. About five DR-DQ haplotypes were handled as single units for association and clustering, since linkage in the cohort was strong. Among about 390 genotyped donors of the cohort, an average of around 240,000 unique TCR beta nucleotide sequences were sequenced per donor, about a sixth of them non-productive. Study-wide conclusions, independent of this receptor: A further reported finding was that TCR beta sequences accurately predicted the HLA-A and HLA-B alleles for most subjects in the first cohort. In a later analysis, the rate of TCR association differed among HLA loci, with DRB1 alleles having the most associated TCRs and HLA-C alleles having the fewest. While some public TCRs were present in many individuals, most TCR sequences turned up only very rarely across donors. A cluster of highly shared sequence variants was judged likely to represent a technical artifact of the sequencing pipeline. When HLA alleles, especially DR and DQ, strongly co-occurred, attributing TCR associations to individual alleles was difficult. A later genetic analysis reported fewer N-insertions in productive TCRs among donors in an Asian-associated ancestry cluster than the roughly 720-donor mean. In vitro tests confirmed that a few of the cytomegalovirus-associated TCR beta chains recognize cytomegalovirus antigens. Several of the top co-occurrence clusters appeared to be linked to parvovirus B19, influenza, CMV and Epstein-Barr virus, according to a later analysis. In an earlier analysis of several hundred of the donors, most TCR beta V segments were observed in productive rearrangements about 90% or about 30% of the time, broadly matching IMGT annotations. Some IMGT-functional V segments, including TRBV6-2 and TRBV6-3, could not be distinguished by the 87-base-pair reads and were therefore excluded. Because counts were too low, more than 15 rarely observed V segments, including chromosome 9 orphons, were excluded from the earlier analysis of some 540 of the donors. Correlated functional status among segregating V segments might be attributable to linkage disequilibrium, but an unknown experimental factor could not be ruled out. In a later analysis, HLA-associated TCR beta chains were found to be more clonally expanded and to have lower generation probabilities than equally common non-associated chains. In a later genetic analysis, a missense DCLRE1C variant was associated with V-gene and J-gene trimming of TCR beta chains, and the association was replicated in an independent cohort. It was suggested by the authors that the approach could potentially be generalized to other disease states and immunological phenotypes. The only immune exposure information available for the cohort was CMV serostatus. In a later analysis, over 15,000 TCR beta sequences were associated with specific HLA alleles at a false discovery rate of 0.05. In a later analysis, most CMV-associated TCR beta chains were found to appear HLA-restricted, with HLA associations seemingly driven largely by CMV exposure. Roughly uniform sequencing depth across donors was assumed in presence/absence analyses, although this assumption may not hold. The classifier was reported to diagnose cytomegalovirus status with high specificity and sensitivity in both the original cohort and the validation cohort. The study gave a list of some 150 TCR beta chains associated with cytomegalovirus. Because HLA typing was missing for some donors at each locus, association tests included only the typed subset. This cohort had only TCR beta chains sequenced, and the lack of alpha or paired-chain data limited which features could be detected.

The method behind the library was the immunoSEQ multiplex PCR assay. A mixture of 60 forward primers for TCR Vbeta segments and 13 reverse primers for TCR Jbeta segments was used in the multiplex PCR. The CDR3 region of rearranged TCR beta genes was amplified from genomic DNA by a multiplex PCR assay. The Illumina HiSeq System was used to sequence the amplified TCR beta libraries as 87-base-pair reads. In the original analysis: Across the 670 or so repertoires, a later analysis counted approximately 83 million unique TCR beta chains, roughly 11 million of which were shared by at least two donors. Raw reads were error-corrected and collapsed into unique sequences with a nearest-neighbor algorithm that merged closely related sequences to remove PCR and sequencing errors. V, D and J gene segments were assigned by aligning CDR3 sequences to IMGT reference sequences. For a sequence to be retained, a match of at least six nucleotides was required to both a V gene segment and a J gene segment. A rearrangement was called productive if the CDR3 had no stop codons and remained in frame with V and J, and every other rearrangement was called non-productive. CDR3 was defined according to IMGT convention as the region running from the second conserved V-encoded cysteine to the conserved J-encoded phenylalanine. In an earlier analysis of more than 550 of the donors, sequences lacking an unambiguous match to a single V gene segment were excluded. An earlier analysis of about 590 of the donors classified V segments as functional when productive rearrangements were above 56.7% and as segregating when the standard deviation between donors was above 5%. A statistical classification framework was built to diagnose cytomegalovirus status from the catalog of TCR beta chain sequences. A later analysis assigned V and J genes by comparing TCR nucleotide sequences with IMGT/GENE-DB human TR gene sequences. The TCRdist pipeline was used in a later analysis to assign CDR3 sequences and most-parsimonious VDJ recombination scenarios. In a later analysis, each TCR beta chain was defined by its CDR3 amino acid sequence together with its V-gene family, and reads without a unique V-gene family were excluded. To address suspected cross-contamination and a sequencing artifact, a later analysis removed roughly 580 highly shared, low-generation-probability nucleotide sequences. In a later analysis, a clonal expansion index was calculated for each public chain from normalized within-repertoire ranks of inferred template counts. In a later analysis, generation probabilities were computed using a VDJ recombination model fitted to out-of-frame rearrangements, and the results were checked against IGoR. A later analysis scored TCR-TCR, TCR-HLA and TCR-CMV co-occurrence with hypergeometric tests, applying a repertoire-size bias correction to TCR pairs. False discovery rates were estimated in a later analysis by permuting HLA or CMV assignments 20 times. In a later analysis, co-occurring TCRs were grouped with DBSCAN, and TCRdist sequence similarity was added when clustering was performed within HLA-allele-positive subsets. Repertoires with fewer than 30,000 or more than 120,000 public chains, plus five repertoires with anomalous nucleotide sharing, were excluded from co-occurrence clustering. Entries here come from immuneACCESS through TCRdb and include only in-frame sequences with V and J called. Some clones fail to appear in such tables; in the studies checked, an unresolved V gene covers under half of the shortfall, and the cause of the remainder is unknown. The DNA was the basis for D and trimming; V, J and clone size are from that table. The sample table contains roughly 80,000 clones; only one count was recorded for roughly 81% of them. The leading ten clones occupy around 1.8% of the sample.

The cohort comprised around 700 healthy bone marrow donors. All cohort members were sampled while nominally healthy, although unrecorded immune exposures were likely present. The donor tested CMV seronegative, placing the donor among the 350 to 400 seronegative members of the cohort. A peripheral blood sample was collected from each donor, and TCR beta sequencing was performed on peripheral blood mononuclear cells. The Qiagen DNeasy Blood Extraction Kit was used to extract genomic DNA from the blood cell samples. The CDR3 holds 15 amino acids from the cysteine to the phenylalanine. The CDR3 DNA has 45 bases and is translated from base 1. Per the germline V gene, SGHRS is the CDR1 and YFSETQ is the CDR2. This clone was detected a few times. This receptor's antigen is unknown. No quality values exist for individual bases; no much larger clone is one base distant.

This receptor was identified in a woman in her twenties or thirties in good health and CMV-seronegative. The chain is assembled from TRBV5-1 and TRBJ2-5; the D gene is possibly TRBD1, with 5 bases matching. The J call may not be correct, given that the DNA end is closer to TRBJ2-7. Sequenced input: PBMCs. The sequenced DNA: TGCGCCAGCAGCTTGGAAGGGGTCAGCAGCTACGAGCAGTACTTC. The resulting protein is CASSLEGVSSYEQYF.